This T cell receptor beta chain was sequenced for a study of T cell changes during pregnancy in multiple sclerosis. In its sample, this clone was seen once. Sequencing used immunoSEQ multiplex PCR; TCRdb keeps in-frame clones, though not all of them. The sample shows about 68,000 clones, 75% to 95% of them seen only once. V shed 4 bases, J shed 6 bases, and the junction held 8 bases outside the gene matches. The CDR3 loop spans 14 amino acids. The germline V gene has CDR1 MNHNS and CDR2 SASEGT. The sequence derives from a female donor with multiple sclerosis, enrolled in a pregnancy study. The specimen comprised peripheral blood, sampled in the third trimester of pregnancy. The chain combines TRBV6-1 with TRBJ2-7; 8 bases match TRBD2. CDR3 region: CASSASGGMSEQYF. CDR3 nucleotide sequence: TGTGCCAGCAGTGCGAGCGGGGGAATGTCCGAGCAGTACTTC.